Below, 21 T cell receptor beta chains from the same sample are listed, as sequenced in a study of shared clonotypes between healthy human individuals. Profiled with immunoSEQ multiplex PCR; TCRdb holds only in-frame clones, not every one. In the table there are fewer than 600,000 clones, roughly 79% of which are singletons. Source material: PBMCs. The receptor source for this set is a woman in her thirties or forties in good health. Some clones in this sample may be carry-over from other donors' samples.

The chain employs TRBV27 and TRBJ2-3; the match to TRBD2 covers 7 bases. From germline, CDR1 is MNHEY and CDR2 SMNVEV (reference sequence). CDR3 length equals 13 residues. V lost 3 bases and J lost 5; bases outside the gene matches: 2. The DNA of the CDR3 is TGTGCCAGCAGTTTCCCGGGAGGAGATACGCAGTATTTT. Its protein product is CASSFPGGDTQYF.

The chain has TRBV7-2 and TRBJ2-7; TRBD1 might be the D (5 bases). CDR3 length: 13 amino acids. Germline V CDR1 and CDR2: SGHTA, FQGNSA. V lost 0 bases and J lost 12, with 15 bases in between. CDR3 amino acids: CASSLAGQGNVYF. CDR3 nucleotides: TGTGCCAGCAGCTTAGCTGGGCAGGGTAATGTGTACTTC.

This rearrangement joins TRBV7-2 to TRBJ2-1, with no clear D. Germline V gene data show CDR1 as SGHTA and CDR2 as FQGNSA. CDR3 length: 12 amino acids. Between the trimmed V and J ends, which lost 8 bases and 4 bases, there was a span of 9 bases. In DNA, the CDR3 is TGTGCCAGCGGATTTCCTTACAATGAGCAGTTCTTC. Protein: CASGFPYNEQFF.

This chain links TRBV20-1 with TRBJ2-7; TRBD1 might be the D (5 bases). The CDR3 is 11 amino acids. Germline V CDR1 and CDR2: DFQATT, SNEGSKA (reference sequence). V gave up 6 bases and J gave up 5 bases, with 11 bases separating them. CDR3 DNA sequence: TGCAGTGCCAGCCAGGGTCACGAGCAGTACTTC. Amino acid sequence: CSASQGHEQYF.

This chain uses TRBV11-2 with TRBJ2-3, with unresolved D. Trimming shortened V by 8 bases and J by 3 bases, and 18 bases separated the two germline ends. Germline V lookup: CDR1 SGHAT, CDR2 FQNNGV. The CDR3 runs to 15 residues. Here the CDR3 reads CASRAGVGSTDTQYF. In DNA, the CDR3 is TGTGCCAGCCGGGCTGGGGTTGGTTCGACAGATACGCAGTATTTT.

In regard to this clone: This sequence is one base from a far larger clone and is likely a read error. In the same sample, other DNA sequences code for this CDR3. This rearrangement joins TRBV4-3 to TRBJ2-3; TRBD2 aligns across 8 bases. Germline CDR1 and CDR2: LGHNA and YSLEER. The CDR3 totals 16 residues. The CDR3 region is CASSQDRGLGADTQYF. The CDR3 nucleotides read TGCGCCAGCAGTCAAGATAGGGGACTAGGCGCAGATACGCAGTATTTT.

The rearrangement joins TRBV7-3 to TRBJ2-3; unclear D gene. V lost 0 bases and J lost 6, with 4 bases in between. Germline V lookup: CDR1 SGHTA, CDR2 FQGTGA. The CDR3 runs 12 residues. The CDR3 region has the DNA TGTGCCAGCAGCTTAACCGGGGATACGCAGTATTTT. Encoded protein: CASSLTGDTQYF. Full variable domain (missing parts from reference TRBV7-3 and TRBJ2-3): GAGVSQTPSNKVTEKGKYVELRCDPISGHTALYWYRQSLGQGPEFLIYFQGTGAADDSGLPNDRFFAVRPEGSVSTLKIQRTERGDSAVYLCASSLTGDTQYFGPGTRLTVL.

The chain carries TRBV7-9 and TRBJ2-1; 7 nucleotides match TRBD1. In germline, CDR1 is SEHNR, CDR2 FQNEAQ (reference sequence). The CDR3 length is 15 residues. J was trimmed by 4 bases and V by 5 bases; bases with no gene match: 8. The CDR3 loop reads CASSPRGDSYNEQFF. Here the CDR3 DNA reads TGTGCCAGCAGCCCTAGAGGGGACAGTTACAATGAGCAGTTCTTC.

The V call is TRBV18, the J call TRBJ2-5; D possibly matches TRBD1 or TRBD2 (5 bases each). Germline V gene sequence: CDR1 KGHSH, CDR2 LQKENI. V was pared by 5 bases and J by 4 bases, with 11 bases between. The CDR3 has 13 residues. The DNA of the CDR3 is TGTGCCAGCTCAACGGGACGGACAGAGACCCAGTACTTC. This sequence encodes CASSTGRTETQYF.

This chain uses TRBV18 with TRBJ2-7; possibly TRBD1 for D (6 bases). This CDR3 region has 14 residues. In germline, CDR1 is KGHSH, CDR2 LQKENI. The germline V and J ends were trimmed by 6 bases and 0 bases, with 12 bases remaining between them. The CDR3 nucleotides are TGTGCCAGCTCCCCGCAGACAGGCTCCTACGAGCAGTACTTC. This sequence encodes CASSPQTGSYEQYF.

Regarding this clone: A much larger clonotype is one base distant, so this may be a read error. V and J are TRBV7-2 and TRBJ2-5; D is perhaps TRBD2 (6 bases). The J call may be in error: the DNA end matches TRBJ2-7 better. CDR1 and CDR2 from the germline V gene are SGHTA and FQGNSA. This CDR3 is built from 12 residues. The CDR3 DNA follows: TGTGCCAGCAGCTTAGCGGGGGGCGAGCAGTACTTC. Protein sequence: CASSLAGGEQYF.

The chain couples TRBV6-1 to TRBJ2-7; no reliable D call. CDR1 and CDR2 (germline): MNHNS, SASEGT. The CDR3 is made up of 16 amino acids. Deletions cut 0 bases from V and 10 bases from J, with 22 bases between. CDR3 loop: CASSEALQVGRAIQYF. DNA of the CDR3: TGTGCCAGCAGTGAAGCGTTGCAGGTTGGAAGGGCGATCCAGTACTTC.

This clone was seen a single time. This chain uses TRBV29-1 with TRBJ1-2; no clear D gene. CDR3 length equals 15 residues. The germline V gene has CDR1 SQVTM and CDR2 ANQGSEA. V lost 4 bases and J 3 bases, leaving 18 bases between the germline ends. For the CDR3, the DNA is TGCAGCGTTGGCCCGTATCACGGTGAGGACTATGGCTACACCTTC. This codes for CSVGPYHGEDYGYTF.

This clone was recorded many times. The V gene is TRBV28, the J gene TRBJ2-1; D remains ambiguous. Germline V lookup: CDR1 MDHEN, CDR2 SYDVKM. This CDR3 has 15 amino acids. With 6 bases removed from V and 2 bases from J, the gap between germline ends came to 14 bases. CDR3 coding DNA: TGTGCCAGCAGCTTAGTTCCAGAGGCCTACAATGAGCAGTTCTTC. This gives the protein CASSLVPEAYNEQFF. The variable domain in full, with the rest retrieved from reference TRBV28 and TRBJ2-1, is DVKVTQSSRYLVKRTGEKVFLECVQDMDHENMFWYRQDPGLGLRLIYFSYDVKMKEKGDIPEGYSVSREKKERFSLILESASTNQTSMYLCASSLVPEAYNEQFFGPGTRLTVL.

This clone was recorded at least ten times. The chain has TRBV28 and TRBJ1-5, with D tentatively TRBD1 (5 bases). The CDR3 has 14 residues. V lost 6 bases, J lost 7 bases, and 16 bases lay in between. Germline V gene data show CDR1 as MDHEN and CDR2 as SYDVKM. The DNA for the CDR3 is TGTGCCAGCAGGGCAGGGTCCTGGGCGCAGCCCCAGCATTTT. Translated: CASRAGSWAQPQHF. The whole variable domain, remainder taken from reference TRBV28 and TRBJ1-5, is DVKVTQSSRYLVKRTGEKVFLECVQDMDHENMFWYRQDPGLGLRLIYFSYDVKMKEKGDIPEGYSVSREKKERFSLILESASTNQTSMYLCASRAGSWAQPQHFGDGTRLSIL.

A single count supports this clone. The CDR3, as DNA: TGTGCCAGCAGTAGCGGGAGGAGTTACAATGAGCAGTTCTTC. Protein sequence: CASSSGRSYNEQFF. The chain uses TRBV6-6 and TRBJ2-1; TRBD2 matches 9 bases. V shed 5 bases and J 4 bases; nucleotides not matched to a gene: 3. CDR3 length: 14 residues. Germline CDR1 and CDR2: MNHNY and SVGAGI (reference sequence).

The rearrangement links TRBV5-1 to TRBJ1-3; D uncertain. The ends were cut back, 0 bases at V and 4 bases at J, with 8 bases in the middle. Germline values: CDR1 SGHRS, CDR2 YFSETQ. CDR3 length: 14 amino acids. This CDR3 reads CASSLDTSGNTIYF. The CDR3 bases are TGCGCCAGCAGCTTGGACACGTCGGGAAACACCATATATTTT.

Note on this clone: The same CDR3 can be traced to other DNA sequences in this sample. The rearrangement links TRBV18 to TRBJ1-4, with 7 bases fitting TRBD1. The CDR3 has 14 residues. Per germline, CDR1 KGHSH and CDR2 LQKENI. V lost 1 base and J lost 5; bases outside the gene matches: 1. CDR3 DNA sequence: TGTGCCAGCTCACCACGGGACAGAAATGAAAAACTGTTTTTT. This sequence encodes CASSPRDRNEKLFF.

This rearrangement joins TRBV6-7 to TRBJ2-7; 10 bases align to TRBD2. TRBV6-7 is annotated as an ORF whose role is uncertain. This CDR3 is 16 amino acids long. The V and J ends lost 2 bases and 0 bases, in that order; junction bases with no gene match: 4. CDR3 coding DNA: TGTGCCAGCAGTTACACGGCTAGCGGGAGCTCCTACGAGCAGTACTTC. It translates to CASSYTASGSSYEQYF.

The chain joins TRBV29-1 to TRBJ2-1; the match to TRBD2 covers 7 bases. This CDR3 spans 16 amino acids. J gave up 0 bases and V 4 bases, and 9 bases lay outside the gene matches. The germline V gene encodes CDR1 SQVTM and CDR2 ANQGSEA. For the CDR3, the DNA is TGCAGCGTTGCTGGCGGGAGCCTTTCCTCCTACAATGAGCAGTTCTTC. Protein: CSVAGGSLSSYNEQFF.

This clone was detected only once. This sequence joins TRBV29-1 and TRBJ1-4; TRBD1 matches at 7 bases. This CDR3 is 16 amino acids long. With 4 bases clipped from V and 0 bases from J, the junction kept 8 bases outside the gene matches. Germline CDR1 SQVTM, CDR2 ANQGSEA. The CDR3 region is CSVGGRGGSTNEKLFF. CDR3 nucleotides: TGCAGCGTTGGCGGCAGGGGGGGATCAACTAATGAAAAACTGTTTTTT.